This T cell receptor beta chain emerged from a study of T cells in localized non-small cell lung cancer. Sequencing was performed with immunoSEQ multiplex PCR; in TCRdb, only in-frame clones are kept and a portion is missing. Of some 21,000 clones in the sample, around nine tenths were seen once. On this clone: No antigen is known for it.

Germline assignment: CDR1 MNHNS and CDR2 SASEGT. V lost 1 base and J lost 11; bases outside the gene matches: 4. CDR3 length: 12 amino acids. General observations from the study: In adjacent lung, a median roughly 58 of the top 100 tumor clones were found.

This clonotype was sampled from a male donor at least 60 years old with stage I squamous cell lung carcinoma. The chain combines TRBV6-1 with TRBJ1-1, with 7 positions matching TRBD1. The source material was peripheral blood, sampled before any cancer treatment. The DNA of the CDR3 is TGTGCCAGCAGTGAAGTCGACAGGGCGGCTTTCTTT. Translation: CASSEVDRAAFF.